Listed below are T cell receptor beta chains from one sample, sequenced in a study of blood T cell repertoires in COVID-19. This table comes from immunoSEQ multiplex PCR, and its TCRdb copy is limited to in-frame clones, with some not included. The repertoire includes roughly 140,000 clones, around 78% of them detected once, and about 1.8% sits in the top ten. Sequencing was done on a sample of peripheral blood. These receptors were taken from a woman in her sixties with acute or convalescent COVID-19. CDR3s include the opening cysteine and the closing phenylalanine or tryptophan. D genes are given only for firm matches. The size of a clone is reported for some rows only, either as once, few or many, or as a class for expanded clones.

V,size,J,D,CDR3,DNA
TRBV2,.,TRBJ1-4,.,CASAPRERKKLFF,TGTGCCTCGGCCCCTCGGGAGAGGAAAAAACTGTTTTTT
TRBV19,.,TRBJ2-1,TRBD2,CASSILTSGYNEQFF,TGTGCCAGTAGTATATTAACTAGCGGGTACAATGAGCAGTTCTTC
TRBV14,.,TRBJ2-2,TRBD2,CASSQELAGVTGELFF,TGTGCCAGCAGCCAAGAATTGGCGGGAGTAACCGGGGAGCTGTTTTTT
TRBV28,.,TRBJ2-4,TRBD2,CASKKGLAGQLAKNIQYF,TGTGCCAGCAAAAAGGGACTAGCGGGACAGCTAGCCAAAAACATTCAGTACTTC
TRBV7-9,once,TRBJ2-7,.,CASSLDRLFSYEQYF,TGTGCCAGCAGCTTAGACAGACTATTCTCCTACGAGCAGTACTTC
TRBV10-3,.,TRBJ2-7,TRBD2,CAAALAEEYEQYF,TGTGCCGCCGCACTAGCGGAAGAATACGAGCAGTACTTC
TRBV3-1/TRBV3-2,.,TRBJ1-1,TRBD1,CASRPHRGAAFF,TGTGCCAGCAGGCCCCACAGGGGTGCAGCTTTCTTT
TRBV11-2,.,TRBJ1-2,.,CASSPDSLYGYTF,TGTGCCAGCAGCCCCGACAGCCTTTATGGCTACACCTTC
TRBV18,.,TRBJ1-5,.,CASSPADNQPQHF,TGTGCCAGCTCACCCGCGGACAATCAGCCCCAGCATTTT
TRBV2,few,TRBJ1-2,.,CASSEDRAWGYTF,TGTGCCAGCAGTGAAGACAGGGCATGGGGCTACACCTTC
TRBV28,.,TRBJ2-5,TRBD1,CASSMLTGTGFEETQYF,TGTGCCAGCAGTATGCTGACCGGGACAGGGTTTGAGGAGACCCAGTACTTC
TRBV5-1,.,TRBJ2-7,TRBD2,CASSLVLAGVYEQYF,TGCGCCAGCAGCTTGGTACTAGCGGGAGTCTACGAGCAGTACTTC
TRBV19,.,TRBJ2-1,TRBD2,CASEGTSSFRQQFF,TGTGCCAGTGAAGGGACTAGCTCCTTCAGGCAGCAGTTCTTC
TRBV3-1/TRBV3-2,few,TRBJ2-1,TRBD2,CASSPGLAGGTQFF,TGTGCCAGCAGCCCGGGACTAGCGGGAGGGACGCAGTTCTTC
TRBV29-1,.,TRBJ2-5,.,CSVWTAYMTQYF,TGCAGCGTTTGGACAGCCTATATGACCCAGTACTTC
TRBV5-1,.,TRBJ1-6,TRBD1,CASSLAGTGVSPLHF,TGCGCCAGCAGCTTGGCGGGGACAGGGGTATCACCCCTCCACTTT
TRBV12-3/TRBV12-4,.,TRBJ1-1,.,CASSLKGYTEAFF,TGTGCCAGCAGTTTGAAGGGGTACACTGAAGCTTTCTTT
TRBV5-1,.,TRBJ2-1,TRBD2,CASSLVGQKGLAGGGTYNEQFF,TGCGCCAGCAGCTTGGTGGGACAGAAGGGACTAGCGGGAGGGGGCACCTACAATGAGCAGTTCTTC
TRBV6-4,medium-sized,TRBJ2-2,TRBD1,CASGQGETGELFF,TGTGCCAGCGGACAGGGGGAAACCGGGGAGCTGTTTTTT
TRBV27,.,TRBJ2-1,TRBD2,CAVRIGGRAFEQFF,TGTGCCGTCAGGATAGGCGGGAGGGCTTTTGAGCAGTTCTTC
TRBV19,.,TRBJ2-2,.,CASSGTIRPSGELFF,TGTGCCAGTAGTGGAACTATCCGACCAAGCGGGGAGCTGTTTTTT
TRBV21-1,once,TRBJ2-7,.,CASSKIVGTETYEQYF,TGTGCCAGCAGCAAGATTGTCGGGACAGAGACCTACGAGCAGTACTTC